Following are 3 T cell receptor beta chains from one sample sequenced in a study of CD8 T cells in Susac syndrome (dated by TCRdb to the late 2010s). Receptor amplification or capture employed the immunoSEQ multiplex PCR assay. RNA was extracted with the RNeasy kit and roughly 0.45 to 1 ug was reverse transcribed using random hexamers. The public reads were reanalyzed by TCRdb: fastp trimming at Q25, MiXCR alignment, in-frame beta chains only. Each CDR3 protein gets just one entry, which takes the most common genes and DNA from the rows behind it. Present in this sample are around 200,000 distinct CDR3 sequences, approximately 95% of which were seen just once. In total, the top ten clones hold around 0.076% of the sample. Material: CD4+ T cells from PBMCs. The receptors were sampled from a human donor with multiple sclerosis.

This clonotype was picked up one time. The chain has TRBV27 and TRBJ1-5; unclear D gene. Germline V gene data show CDR1 as MNHEY and CDR2 as SMNVEV (reference sequence). CDR3 size: 13 residues. Trimming took 2 bases from V and 7 from J, leaving 9 bases between them. Written as DNA, the CDR3 is TGTGCCAGCAGTTTAGAGGCCCGGCAGCCCCAGCATTTT. It translates to CASSLEARQPQHF.

The rearrangement joins TRBV11-1 to TRBJ2-3; no reliable D call. The CDR3 is 15 residues long. The germline V gene has CDR1 SGHAT and CDR2 FQDESV (reference sequence). Trimming removed 5 bases from V and 5 bases from J, with 17 bases in between. In DNA form, the CDR3 reads TGTGCCAGCAGCGAACTCGGGTATAGGGAAGATACGCAGTATTTT. As protein: CASSELGYREDTQYF.

This clonotype occurred once. J is TRBJ1-1 and V is TRBV19; D unclear. V was shortened by 6 bases and J by 1 base, with 9 bases between the two germline ends. Germline V gene lookup returns CDR1 LNHDA and CDR2 SQIVND (reference sequence). CDR3 length: 13 amino acids. The CDR3, as DNA: TGTGCCAGTAGCTCAACACGGAACACTGAAGCTTTCTTT. It translates to CASSSTRNTEAFF. Complete variable domain (other parts from reference TRBV19 and TRBJ1-1): DGGITQSPKYLFRKEGQNVTLSCEQNLNHDAMYWYRQDPGQGLRLIYYSQIVNDFQKGDIAEGYSVSREKKESFPLTVTSAQKNPTAFYLCASSSTRNTEAFFGQGTRLTVV.